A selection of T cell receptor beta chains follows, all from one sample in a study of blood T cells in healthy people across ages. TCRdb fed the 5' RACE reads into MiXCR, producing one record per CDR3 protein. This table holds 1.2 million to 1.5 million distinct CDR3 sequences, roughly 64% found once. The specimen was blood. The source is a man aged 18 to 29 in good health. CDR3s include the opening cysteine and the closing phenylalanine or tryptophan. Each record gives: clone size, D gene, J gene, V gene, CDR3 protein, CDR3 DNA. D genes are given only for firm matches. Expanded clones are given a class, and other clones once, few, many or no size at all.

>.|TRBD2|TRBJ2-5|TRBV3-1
CASSQVSSRTSGPGKTQYF
TGTGCCAGCAGCCAAGTTAGCAGCCGGACTAGCGGGCCTGGAAAGACCCAGTACTTC
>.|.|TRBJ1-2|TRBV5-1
CASSPGPENGYTF
TGCGCCAGCAGCCCGGGACCCGAAAACGGCTACACCTTC
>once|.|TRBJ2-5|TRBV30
CAWSVARGGEQYF
TGTGCCTGGAGTGTAGCCAGGGGAGGGGAGCAGTACTTC
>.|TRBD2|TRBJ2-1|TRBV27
CASSPERESAYNEQFF
TGTGCCAGCAGCCCCGAGCGGGAGTCGGCCTACAATGAGCAGTTCTTC
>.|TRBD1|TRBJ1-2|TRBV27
CASSLSRDRVGGYTF
TGTGCCAGCAGTTTATCACGGGACAGGGTTGGAGGCTACACCTTC
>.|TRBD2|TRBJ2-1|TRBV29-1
CSVEDHGTRLSGEQFF
TGCAGCGTTGAAGATCATGGGACTAGGCTGTCCGGTGAGCAGTTCTTC
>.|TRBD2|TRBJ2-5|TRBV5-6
CASSNGQRGGVGETQYF
TGTGCCAGCAGCAACGGACAACGGGGGGGTGTGGGAGAGACCCAGTACTTC
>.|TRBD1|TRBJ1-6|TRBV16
CASSTGQGTSPLHF
TGTGCCAGCAGCACCGGACAGGGAACATCACCCCTCCACTTT
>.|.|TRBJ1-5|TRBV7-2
CASSLVSGSNQPQHF
TGTGCCAGCAGCTTAGTATCGGGAAGCAATCAGCCCCAGCATTTT
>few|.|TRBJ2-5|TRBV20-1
CSASGYQETQYF
TGCAGTGCTAGTGGGTACCAAGAGACCCAGTACTTC
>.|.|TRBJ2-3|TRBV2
CASTQVVGRLIDTQYF
TGTGCCAGCACCCAAGTGGTAGGCAGGCTAATAGATACGCAGTATTTT
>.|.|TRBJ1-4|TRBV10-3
CAISEARVTNEKLFF
TGTGCCATCAGTGAGGCAAGAGTAACTAATGAAAAACTGTTTTTT
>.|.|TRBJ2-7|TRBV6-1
CATGDLSSYEQYF
TGTGCCACCGGAGATCTCAGCTCCTACGAGCAGTACTTC
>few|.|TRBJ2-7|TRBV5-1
CASSPPRGELLYEQYF
TGCGCCAGCAGCCCACCTCGAGGGGAACTCCTCTACGAGCAGTACTTC
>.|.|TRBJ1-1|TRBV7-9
CASSFGQPNEAFF
TGTGCCAGCAGCTTTGGGCAGCCTAATGAAGCTTTCTTT
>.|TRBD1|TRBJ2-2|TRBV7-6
CASSSLPGQGSGELFF
TGTGCCAGCAGTTCGCTCCCGGGACAGGGATCCGGGGAGCTGTTTTTT
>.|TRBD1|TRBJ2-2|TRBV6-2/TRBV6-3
CASRTTGVPGELFF
TGTGCCAGCAGAACAACAGGGGTCCCCGGGGAGCTGTTTTTT
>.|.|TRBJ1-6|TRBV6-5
CASRTLEAIPYSPLHF
TGTGCCAGCAGGACCCTCGAGGCAATTCCCTACTCACCCCTCCACTTT